The 27 T cell receptor beta chains given below trace back to one sample, sequenced in a study of Graves' ophthalmopathy and Graves' hyperthyroidism. The sequenced template was RNA, covering the TCR beta CDR3 region. RT-PCR in the first round used HTBI primers; a second-round multiplex PCR followed. TCRdb passed the multiplex PCR reads through MiXCR, listing each CDR3 protein once. The data show almost 750,000 distinct CDR3 sequences, 35% to 50% seen once. Source material: peripheral blood. The receptors shown here come from an adult man with Graves' ophthalmopathy.

This clonotype occurred many times. V is TRBV19 and J is TRBJ1-5; D remains ambiguous. The V gene's germline CDR1 is LNHDA and CDR2 SQIVND (reference sequence). The V end was cut by 5 bases, the J end by 5 bases, with 22 bases between. The CDR3 sequence is 17 residues long. The CDR3 reads CASSASTERGRHQPQHF. CDR3 DNA: TGTGCCAGTAGTGCCAGTACCGAGCGGGGAAGACATCAGCCCCAGCATTTT. Combining the CDR3 with reference TRBV19 and TRBJ1-5 gives the whole variable domain DGGITQSPKYLFRKEGQNVTLSCEQNLNHDAMYWYRQDPGQGLRLIYYSQIVNDFQKGDIAEGYSVSREKKESFPLTVTSAQKNPTAFYLCASSASTERGRHQPQHFGDGTRLSIL.

This clonotype was recorded at least ten times. In DNA form, the CDR3 reads TGCGCCAGCAGTGGACAGGCTACCATGAACACCGGGGAGCTGTTTTTT. Its translation is CASSGQATMNTGELFF. The chain couples TRBV10-1 to TRBJ2-2; perhaps TRBD1 as D (6 bases). The CDR3 is 16 amino acids. V shed 4 bases and J shed 1 base, with 13 bases lying between them. Germline V lookup: CDR1 WNHNN, CDR2 SYGVQD (reference sequence).

In the case of this clonotype: A junction end diverges from the germline sequence, so it may reflect a read error. J is TRBJ1-2 and V is TRBV19; D perhaps matches TRBD1 (5 bases). The CDR3 consists of 13 residues. Per the germline V gene, CDR1 is LNHDA and CDR2 is SQIVND (reference sequence). CDR3 sequence reads: CASGAGVPYGYTF. The CDR3 DNA reads TGCGCCAGCGGGGCCGGGGTGCCCTATGGCTACACCTTC.

The chain carries TRBV19 and TRBJ1-2; 8 nucleotides agree with TRBD1. The germline V gene has CDR1 LNHDA and CDR2 SQIVND (reference sequence). Losses at the gene ends were 9 bases for V and 2 bases for J; bases not matched to a gene: 11. The length of the CDR3 is 15 residues. The CDR3 sequence: CASSLDAGGNYGYTF. The CDR3 DNA sequence: TGTGCCAGCAGCTTGGATGCAGGGGGCAACTATGGCTACACCTTC.

This clonotype was seen a handful of times. This chain joins TRBV19 and TRBJ2-5; D is possibly TRBD1 (6 bases). In germline, CDR1 is LNHDA, CDR2 SQIVND (reference sequence). The V end was cut by 5 bases, the J end by 5 bases, with 12 bases between. There are 13 residues in the CDR3. This CDR3 is CASSWGLRETQYF. For the CDR3, the DNA is TGTGCCAGTAGTTGGGGGCTGCGGGAGACCCAGTACTTC.

The rearrangement links TRBV5-1 to TRBJ1-6; 7 bases map to TRBD1. CDR1 and CDR2 (germline): SGHRS, YFSETQ. With V trimmed by 5 bases and J by 7 bases, 6 bases remained unmatched. The length of the CDR3 is 14 residues. The CDR3 sequence is CASRTTGNNSPLHF. DNA for the CDR3: TGCGCCAGCAGAACGACAGGGAACAATTCACCCCTCCACTTT.

The V call is TRBV29-1, the J call TRBJ1-5, with a possible D match to TRBD1 (5 bases). V was clipped by 4 bases and J by 3 bases, with 10 bases between them. This CDR3 is 13 amino acids long. CDR1 is SQVTM and CDR2 is ANQGSEA in the germline V gene. This CDR3 reads CSVVGHINQPQHF. CDR3 nucleotides: TGCAGCGTTGTCGGACACATCAATCAGCCCCAGCATTTT.

This clonotype was seen repeatedly, ten times or more. The genes are TRBV2 and TRBJ1-1; D remains ambiguous. The germline V and J ends were trimmed by 6 bases and 4 bases, with 15 bases remaining between them. Germline assignment: CDR1 SNHLY and CDR2 FYNNEI. This CDR3 is 14 amino acids long. This CDR3 is CASSPQALGTEAFF. The CDR3 DNA sequence: TGTGCCAGCAGCCCTCAGGCTTTGGGCACTGAAGCTTTCTTT. Variable domain in full (rest from reference TRBV2 and TRBJ1-1): EPEVTQTPSHQVTQMGQEVILRCVPISNHLYFYWYRQILGQKVEFLVSFYNNEISEKSEIFDDQFSVERPDGSNFTLKIRSTKLEDSAMYFCASSPQALGTEAFFGQGTRLTVV.

This chain connects TRBV7-9 to TRBJ2-2; TRBD2 matches at 11 bases. V was clipped by 7 bases and J by 5 bases; unmatched bases: 6. Germline V gene data show CDR1 as SEHNR and CDR2 as FQNEAQ (reference sequence). The CDR3 has 15 residues. CDR3 protein: CASKTSGEQTGELFF. In nucleotides, the CDR3 is TGTGCCAGCAAGACTAGCGGGGAACAAACCGGGGAGCTGTTTTTT.

This chain joins TRBV5-4 and TRBJ2-7; 11 nucleotides align to TRBD2. The CDR3 is 17 residues long. Trimming removed 2 bases from V and 2 bases from J; junction bases left unmatched: 9. Per germline, CDR1 SGHNT and CDR2 YYREEE (reference sequence). Here the CDR3 reads CASSFDRGGLAAYEQYF. CDR3 in DNA: TGTGCCAGCAGCTTCGACAGGGGGGGACTAGCGGCCTACGAGCAGTACTTC.

This chain links TRBV5-1 with TRBJ2-6; D may be TRBD1 (6 bases). The germline gives CDR1 SGHRS, CDR2 YFSETQ. This CDR3 has 15 amino acids. The V gene lost 7 bases and the J gene lost 0 bases, with 11 bases spanning the gap. The CDR3 bases are TGCGCCAGCGGCAGGGGCCACTCTGGGGCCAACGTCCTGACTTTC. This gives the protein CASGRGHSGANVLTF.

Only a few counts were recorded for this clonotype. V usage is TRBV19 and J usage is TRBJ1-2; a possible D gene is TRBD1 (6 bases). The germline CDR1 and CDR2 sequences are LNHDA and SQIVND (reference sequence). Deletions cut 8 bases from V and 6 bases from J, with 19 bases between. This CDR3 has 14 amino acids. CDR3 nucleotide sequence: TGTGCCAGTGGTTTAACAGGGTTCCCGGATGGCTACACCTTC. Its protein is CASGLTGFPDGYTF.

The rearrangement links TRBV2 to TRBJ1-3; D gene unclear. The CDR3 is made up of 9 amino acids. V shed 6 bases and J shed 15 bases, with 9 bases lying between them. Germline V lookup: CDR1 SNHLY, CDR2 FYNNEI. The CDR3 sequence: CASRPGGYF. The CDR3 DNA reads TGTGCCAGCAGACCCGGAGGATATTTT.

This clonotype was picked up many times. The J gene is TRBJ1-1, the V gene TRBV25-1; D perhaps matches TRBD1 (5 bases). V shed 3 bases and J shed 11 bases, with 10 bases lying between them. Germline loops: CDR1 MGHDK, CDR2 SYGVNS. The CDR3 has 11 amino acids. As DNA, the CDR3 is TGTGCCAGCAGTGACTGGTGGGGGGCTTTCTTT. Its translation: CASSDWWGAFF.

This clonotype was found a few times. The chain uses TRBV7-3 and TRBJ2-5; no clear D. V lost 2 bases and J 4 bases, leaving 14 bases between the germline ends. In germline, CDR1 is SGHTA, CDR2 FQGTGA. The CDR3 length is 15 residues. CDR3 in amino acids: CASSLPPSAPETQYF. CDR3 DNA: TGTGCCAGCAGCTTACCTCCTTCGGCCCCAGAGACCCAGTACTTC. Full variable domain (remainder filled in from reference TRBV7-3 and TRBJ2-5): GAGVSQTPSNKVTEKGKYVELRCDPISGHTALYWYRQSLGQGPEFLIYFQGTGAADDSGLPNDRFFAVRPEGSVSTLKIQRTERGDSAVYLCASSLPPSAPETQYFGPGTRLLVL.

Worth noting for this clonotype: A much larger clone sits a single nucleotide away, making a read error possible. As the CDR3 is not closed by the conserved phenylalanine or tryptophan, this likely results from a read error. V gene TRBV5-1 combines with J gene TRBJ2-3; D is unresolved. This CDR3 contains 13 residues. V was pared by 0 bases and J by 6 bases, with 8 bases between. The germline gives CDR1 SGHRS, CDR2 YFSETQ. The CDR3 DNA is TGCGCCAGCAGCTTGGCCGCGAGGGATACGCAGTATTTG. Encoded protein: CASSLAARDTQYL.

The chain uses TRBV19 and TRBJ1-1, with D uncertain. This CDR3 has 14 amino acids. Germline CDR1 reads LNHDA; CDR2 reads SQIVND (reference sequence). V was shortened by 3 bases and J by 1 base, with 9 bases between the two germline ends. The CDR3 DNA reads as TGTGCCAGTAGTATCACTAGCGGGAACACTGAAGCTTTCTTT. Its protein is CASSITSGNTEAFF.

This clonotype was seen more than once but under ten times. The chain joins TRBV7-2 to TRBJ2-5; 10 bases are a match to TRBD2. Germline V gives CDR1 SGHTA, CDR2 FQGNSA. Trimming took 3 bases from V and 4 from J; bases not matched to a gene: 11. The CDR3 length is 17 residues. Written as DNA, the CDR3 is TGTGCCAGCAGCTTGGTTCTAGCGGGAGCTCTCGGAGAGACCCAGTACTTC. Encoded protein: CASSLVLAGALGETQYF.

This clonotype has more than one count but fewer than ten. The chain links TRBV12-3 or TRBV12-4 to TRBJ2-5, with D unresolved. The CDR3 covers 11 residues. V gave up 8 bases and J gave up 5 bases, with 9 bases separating them. The CDR3 reads CASGQSETQYF. Here the CDR3 DNA reads TGTGCCAGCGGGCAGTCGGAGACCCAGTACTTC.

The V and J genes are TRBV25-1 and TRBJ2-2; tentatively, D is TRBD1 or TRBD2 (5 bases each). V lost 4 bases and J 1 base, leaving 13 bases between the germline ends. This CDR3 comprises 16 residues. CDR1 and CDR2 (germline): MGHDK, SYGVNS. The CDR3 DNA reads as TGTGCCAGCAGTGTCCCGGGACGAGAGAACACCGGGGAGCTGTTTTTT. It codes for CASSVPGRENTGELFF.

In its sample, this clonotype was seen a few times. The chain is built from TRBV6-5 and TRBJ1-2; D not certain. V lost 9 bases and J 5 bases, leaving 16 bases between the germline ends. The CDR3 runs to 13 residues. CDR1 and CDR2 (germline): MNHEY, SVGAGI. The CDR3 protein is CASLARRSYGYTF. DNA of the CDR3: TGTGCCAGTTTGGCACGAAGATCATATGGCTACACCTTC.

The J gene is TRBJ1-2, the V gene TRBV20-1; D possibly corresponds to TRBD1 (6 bases). Looked up from germline, CDR1 is DFQATT and CDR2 is SNEGSKA (reference sequence). This CDR3 has 15 residues. V lost 5 bases, J lost 4 bases, and 20 bases lay in between. The CDR3 region is CSALGSRDRPYGYTF. The CDR3 DNA sequence: TGCAGTGCTCTAGGTTCCCGCGACAGGCCCTATGGCTACACCTTC.

The chain combines TRBV6-4 with TRBJ1-2; 9 bases fit TRBD1. V lost 6 bases and J lost 3; bases outside the gene matches: 8. The CDR3 spans 15 residues. The germline CDR1 and CDR2 sequences are MRHNA and SNTAGT. CDR3 coding DNA: TGTGCCAGCAGACAGGACAGGGGACTATACTATGGCTACACCTTC. It specifies CASRQDRGLYYGYTF.

This clonotype occurred a few times. This chain connects TRBV6-6 to TRBJ1-3; D is undetermined. The germline V gene has CDR1 MNHNY and CDR2 SVGAGI (reference sequence). This CDR3 is built from 14 residues. The V end was cut by 6 bases, the J end by 2 bases, with 11 bases between. The CDR3 DNA reads as TGTGCCAGCAGCCTTTCCCCGACTGGAAACACCATATATTTT. It encodes CASSLSPTGNTIYF.

This clonotype turned up a few times. This sequence joins TRBV20-1 and TRBJ1-5; the D gene is possibly TRBD1 (5 bases). V shed 3 bases and J shed 3 bases, with 18 bases lying between them. CDR3 length: 16 amino acids. The V gene's germline CDR1 is DFQATT and CDR2 SNEGSKA (reference sequence). CDR3 loop: CSASPPLDIINQPQHF. In nucleotides, the CDR3 is TGCAGTGCTAGCCCCCCCCTGGACATTATCAATCAGCCCCAGCATTTT.

V usage is TRBV7-2 and J usage is TRBJ2-7; 11 nucleotides match TRBD1. Germline-derived CDR1 and CDR2 are SGHTA and FQGNSA. V lost 3 bases to trimming and J lost 7 bases; unmatched junction nucleotides: 8. The CDR3 spans 15 residues. The CDR3 loop is CASSFFGTGGEEQYF. DNA for the CDR3: TGTGCCAGCAGCTTTTTCGGGACAGGGGGGGAGGAGCAGTACTTC.

The rearrangement joins TRBV12-3 or TRBV12-4 to TRBJ1-5, with D perhaps TRBD1 (5 bases). The CDR3 covers 14 residues. V was shortened by 3 bases and J by 7 bases, with 13 bases between the two germline ends. CDR3: CASSFAGRRQPQHF. The CDR3 DNA reads as TGTGCCAGCAGTTTTGCAGGGCGTAGGCAGCCCCAGCATTTT.